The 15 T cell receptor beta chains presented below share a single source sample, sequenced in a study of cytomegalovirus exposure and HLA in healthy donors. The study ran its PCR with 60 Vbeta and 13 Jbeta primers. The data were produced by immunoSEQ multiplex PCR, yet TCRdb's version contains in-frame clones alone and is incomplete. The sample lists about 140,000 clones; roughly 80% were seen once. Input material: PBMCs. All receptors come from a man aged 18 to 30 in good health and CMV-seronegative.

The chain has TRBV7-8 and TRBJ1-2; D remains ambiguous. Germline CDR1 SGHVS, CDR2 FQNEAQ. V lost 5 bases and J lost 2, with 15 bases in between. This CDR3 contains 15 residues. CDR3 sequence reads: CASSPHDRTNYGYTF. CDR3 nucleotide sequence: TGTGCCAGCAGCCCCCACGATAGAACCAACTATGGCTACACCTTC.

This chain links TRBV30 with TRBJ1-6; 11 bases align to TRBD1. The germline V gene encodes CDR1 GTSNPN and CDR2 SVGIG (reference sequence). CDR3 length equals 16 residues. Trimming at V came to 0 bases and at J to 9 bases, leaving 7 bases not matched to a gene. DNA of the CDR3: TGTGCCTGGAGTGTAGAGGGGACAGGGGGTGGTTCACCCCTCCACTTT. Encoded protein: CAWSVEGTGGGSPLHF. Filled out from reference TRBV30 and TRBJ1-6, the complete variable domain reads SQTIHQWPATLVQPVGSPLSLECTVEGTSNPNLYWYRQAAGRGLQLLFYSVGIGQISSEVPQNLSASRPQDRQFILSSKKLLLSDSGFYLCAWSVEGTGGGSPLHFGNGTRLTVT.

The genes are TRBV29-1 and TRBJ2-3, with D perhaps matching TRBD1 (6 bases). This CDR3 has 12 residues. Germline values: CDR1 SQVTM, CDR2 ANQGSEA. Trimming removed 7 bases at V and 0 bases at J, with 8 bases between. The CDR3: CSAQGSTDTQYF. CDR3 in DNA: TGCAGCGCCCAGGGGAGCACAGATACGCAGTATTTT.

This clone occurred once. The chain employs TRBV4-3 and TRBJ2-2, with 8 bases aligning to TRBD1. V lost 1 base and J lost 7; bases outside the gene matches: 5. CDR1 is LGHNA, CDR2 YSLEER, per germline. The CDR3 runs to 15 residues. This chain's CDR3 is CASSQAQGADGELFF. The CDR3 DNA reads TGCGCCAGCAGCCAAGCGCAGGGGGCGGACGGGGAGCTGTTTTTT.

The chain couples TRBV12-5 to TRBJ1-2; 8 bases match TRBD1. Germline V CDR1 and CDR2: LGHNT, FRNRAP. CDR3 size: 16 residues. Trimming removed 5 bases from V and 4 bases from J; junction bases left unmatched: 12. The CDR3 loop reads CASGPLRGTGGYGYTF. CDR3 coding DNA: TGTGCTAGTGGTCCGCTCAGAGGAACAGGGGGCTATGGCTACACCTTC. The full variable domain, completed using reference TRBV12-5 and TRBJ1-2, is DARVTQTPRHKVTEMGQEVTMRCQPILGHNTVFWYRQTMMQGLELLAYFRNRAPLDDSGMPKDRFSAEMPDATLATLKIQPSEPRDSAVYFCASGPLRGTGGYGYTFGSGTRLTVV.

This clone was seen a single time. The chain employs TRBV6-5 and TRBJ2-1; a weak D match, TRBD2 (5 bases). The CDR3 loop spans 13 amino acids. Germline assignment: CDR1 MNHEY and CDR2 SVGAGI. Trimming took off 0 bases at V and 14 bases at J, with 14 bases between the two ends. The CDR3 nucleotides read TGTGCCAGCAGTTACTCTGAGAGGGTTCCGGAGTTCTTC. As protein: CASSYSERVPEFF.

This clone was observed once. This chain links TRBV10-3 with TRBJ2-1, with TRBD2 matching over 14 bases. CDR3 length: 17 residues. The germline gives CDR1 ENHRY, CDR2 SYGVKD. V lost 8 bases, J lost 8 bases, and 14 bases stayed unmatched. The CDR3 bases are TGTGCCATCTCAATCGGGTTGACTAGCGGGGGGGCTGATGAGCAGTTCTTC. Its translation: CAISIGLTSGGADEQFF.

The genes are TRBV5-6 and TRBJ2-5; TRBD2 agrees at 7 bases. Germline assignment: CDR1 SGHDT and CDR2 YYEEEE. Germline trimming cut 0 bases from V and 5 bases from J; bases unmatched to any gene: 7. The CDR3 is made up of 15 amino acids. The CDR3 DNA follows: TGTGCCAGCAGCTTGGCGCCTAGCGGAGGCGAGACCCAGTACTTC. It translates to CASSLAPSGGETQYF.

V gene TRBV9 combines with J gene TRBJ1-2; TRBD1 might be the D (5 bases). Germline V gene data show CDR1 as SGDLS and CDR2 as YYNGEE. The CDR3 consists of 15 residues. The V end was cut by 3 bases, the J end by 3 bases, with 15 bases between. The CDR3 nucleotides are TGTGCCAGCAGCGGCCGGGAGGGGTCCGACTATGGCTACACCTTC. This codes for CASSGREGSDYGYTF.

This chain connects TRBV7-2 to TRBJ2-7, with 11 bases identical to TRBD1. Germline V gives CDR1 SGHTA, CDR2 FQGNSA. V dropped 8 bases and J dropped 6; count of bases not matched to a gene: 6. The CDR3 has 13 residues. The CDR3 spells CASGGTGGFEQYF. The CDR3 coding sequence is TGTGCCAGCGGCGGGACAGGGGGGTTCGAGCAGTACTTC.

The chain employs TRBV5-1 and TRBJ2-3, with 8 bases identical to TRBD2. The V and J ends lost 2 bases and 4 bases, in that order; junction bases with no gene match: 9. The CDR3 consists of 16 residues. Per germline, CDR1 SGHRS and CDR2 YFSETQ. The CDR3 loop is CASSFEFGGVADTQYF. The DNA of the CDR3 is TGCGCCAGCAGCTTTGAGTTCGGGGGGGTCGCAGATACGCAGTATTTT.

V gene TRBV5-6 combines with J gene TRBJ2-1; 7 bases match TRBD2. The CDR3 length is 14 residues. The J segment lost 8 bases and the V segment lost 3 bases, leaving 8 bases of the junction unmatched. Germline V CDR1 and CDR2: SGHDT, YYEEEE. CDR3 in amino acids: CASSSGEGLDEQFF. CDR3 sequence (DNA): TGTGCCAGCAGCTCGGGGGAGGGGTTGGATGAGCAGTTCTTC.

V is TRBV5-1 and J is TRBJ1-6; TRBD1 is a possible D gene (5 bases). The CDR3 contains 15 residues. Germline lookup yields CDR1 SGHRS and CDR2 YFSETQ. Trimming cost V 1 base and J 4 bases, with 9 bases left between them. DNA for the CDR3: TGCGCCAGCAGCTTGTCTACAGGTTATAATTCACCCCTCCACTTT. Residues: CASSLSTGYNSPLHF.

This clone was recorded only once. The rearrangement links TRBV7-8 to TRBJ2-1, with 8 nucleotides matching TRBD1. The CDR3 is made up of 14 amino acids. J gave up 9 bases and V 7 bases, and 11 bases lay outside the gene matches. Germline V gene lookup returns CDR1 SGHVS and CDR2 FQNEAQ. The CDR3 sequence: CASTLDRVDGEQFF. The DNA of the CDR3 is TGTGCCAGCACCCTGGACAGGGTGGATGGTGAGCAGTTCTTC. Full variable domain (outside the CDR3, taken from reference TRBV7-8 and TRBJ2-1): GAGVSQSPRYKVAKRGQDVALRCDPISGHVSLFWYQQALGQGPEFLTYFQNEAQLDKSGLPSDRFFAERPEGSVSTLKIQRTQQEDSAVYLCASTLDRVDGEQFFGPGTRLTVL.

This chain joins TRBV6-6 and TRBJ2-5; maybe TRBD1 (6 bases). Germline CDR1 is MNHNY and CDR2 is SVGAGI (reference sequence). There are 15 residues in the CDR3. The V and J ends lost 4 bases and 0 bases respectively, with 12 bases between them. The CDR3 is CASSSYNRDQETQYF. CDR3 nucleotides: TGTGCCAGCAGTTCCTATAACAGGGACCAAGAGACCCAGTACTTC.